This section outlines one TCR beta chain sequence together with its context. What it binds is unknown. This specimen belongs to a study of cytomegalovirus exposure and HLA in healthy donors. Study conclusions and caveats: Altogether, 160 or so TCR beta chains were recorded as cytomegalovirus-associated. Sequencing artifact likely explains a cluster of highly shared sequence variants. The classifier reportedly diagnosed cytomegalovirus status with high specificity and sensitivity.

Germline V lookup: CDR1 SQVTM, CDR2 ANQGSEA. V was cut by 3 bases and J by 4 bases, with 15 bases left in between. CDR3 size: 15 residues. PCR used 60 Vbeta primers and 13 Jbeta primers. Repertoires were generated with immunoSEQ multiplex PCR, while TCRdb's copy carries only in-frame clones and drops some. Of about 130,000 clones detected, around three quarters appear once; the ten largest clones hold about 3.1%. The TCR sequence derives from a man between 35 and 55 years old in good health and CMV-seronegative. The specimen sequenced was PBMCs. The V call is TRBV29-1, the J call TRBJ1-4, with a weak D call TRBD1 (6 bases). The CDR3 sequence is CSVEAGDVLNEKLFF. For the CDR3, the DNA is TGCAGCGTTGAGGCAGGGGACGTTCTTAATGAAAAACTGTTTTTT.